Below are 17 T cell receptor beta chains sequenced from a single sample in a study of blood T cell repertoires in COVID-19. Assay used: immunoSEQ multiplex PCR; TCRdb lists only in-frame clones, some missing. The sample yields 90,000 to 120,000 clones, roughly 90% seen once. Material: peripheral blood. The receptors were gathered from a man aged 40-55 years with active or convalescent COVID-19.

This chain uses TRBV28 with TRBJ1-5, with 9 bases identical to TRBD1. Germline V gives CDR1 MDHEN, CDR2 SYDVKM. V gave up 7 bases and J gave up 7 bases; unmatched junction bases: 8. The CDR3 covers 14 residues. The CDR3 sequence is CASILGQGGQPQHF. The DNA for the CDR3 is TGTGCCAGCATTCTGGGACAGGGAGGACAGCCCCAGCATTTT.

The genes are TRBV2 and TRBJ2-5, with 7 bases fitting TRBD1. The CDR3 runs 15 residues. Germline CDR1 SNHLY, CDR2 FYNNEI. V shed 7 bases and J 5 bases; nucleotides not matched to a gene: 13. For the CDR3, the DNA is TGTGCCAGCACCTCAGACAGGGTGATATTGGAGACCCAGTACTTC. It translates to CASTSDRVILETQYF.

A single count supports this clone. This sequence joins TRBV7-9 and TRBJ2-7; D ambiguous. The germline V gene encodes CDR1 SEHNR and CDR2 FQNEAQ (reference sequence). This CDR3 is built from 16 residues. Trimming removed 3 bases at V and 0 bases at J, with 15 bases between. The CDR3 here is CASSLVPEEASYEQYF. The CDR3 DNA reads as TGTGCCAGCAGCTTGGTTCCCGAAGAGGCCTCCTACGAGCAGTACTTC. The full variable domain, completed using reference TRBV7-9 and TRBJ2-7, is DTGVSQNPRHKITKRGQNVTFRCDPISEHNRLYWYRQTLGQGPEFLTYFQNEAQLEKSRLLSDRFSAERPKGSFSTLEIQRTEQGDSAMYLCASSLVPEEASYEQYFGPGTRLTVT.

The sample holds one count of this clone. This sequence joins TRBV6-5 and TRBJ2-1, with D possibly matching TRBD1 (6 bases). The V end lost 10 bases, the J end lost 2 bases, and 18 bases lay between the germline ends. From germline, CDR1 is MNHEY and CDR2 SVGAGI. The CDR3 is 15 residues long. This chain's CDR3 is CAIRRWTDTYNEQFF. CDR3 nucleotide sequence: TGTGCCATCCGCCGTTGGACAGACACCTACAATGAGCAGTTCTTC.

The chain recombines TRBV9 with TRBJ1-1; D not resolved. The ends were cut back, 0 bases at V and 0 bases at J, with 9 bases in the middle. Germline V gene lookup returns CDR1 SGDLS and CDR2 YYNGEE. The CDR3 sequence is 15 residues long. The CDR3 sequence: CASSVGSALNTEAFF. DNA for the CDR3: TGTGCCAGCAGCGTAGGATCAGCGTTGAACACTGAAGCTTTCTTT.

J is TRBJ1-2 and V is TRBV19, with D tentatively TRBD1 (5 bases). The germline V gene encodes CDR1 LNHDA and CDR2 SQIVND (reference sequence). This CDR3 region has 15 residues. V gave up 6 bases and J gave up 2 bases, with 16 bases separating them. The CDR3 region is CASRTDDSPNYGYTF. The DNA for the CDR3 is TGTGCCAGTAGAACAGACGACAGCCCAAACTATGGCTACACCTTC. Complete variable domain (other parts from reference TRBV19 and TRBJ1-2): DGGITQSPKYLFRKEGQNVTLSCEQNLNHDAMYWYRQDPGQGLRLIYYSQIVNDFQKGDIAEGYSVSREKKESFPLTVTSAQKNPTAFYLCASRTDDSPNYGYTFGSGTRLTVV.

This clone was picked up a small number of times. J is TRBJ1-1 and V is TRBV29-1, with 7 bases that match TRBD1. Germline lookup yields CDR1 SQVTM and CDR2 ANQGSEA. After removal of 4 bases from V and 8 bases from J, the junction contained 10 bases not matched to a gene. The CDR3 has 13 residues. The CDR3 here is CSVAGQHRGEAFF. CDR3 nucleotide sequence: TGCAGCGTTGCGGGGCAACACAGGGGCGAAGCTTTCTTT.

This chain joins TRBV28 and TRBJ2-3; 11 bases agree with TRBD2. V shed 4 bases, J shed 0 bases, and the junction held 9 bases outside the gene matches. This CDR3 region has 18 residues. Germline CDR1 reads MDHEN; CDR2 reads SYDVKM. The CDR3 sequence: CASSSGTSGTLSTDTQYF. In nucleotides, the CDR3 is TGTGCCAGCAGTTCCGGGACTAGCGGTACACTTAGCACAGATACGCAGTATTTT.

Comment on this clone: Other DNA sequences in the sample encode the same CDR3. This chain joins TRBV18 and TRBJ2-7; perhaps TRBD2 as D (6 bases). CDR1 KGHSH and CDR2 LQKENI come from the germline V gene. The CDR3 runs to 13 residues. Trimming pared 6 bases from V and 4 bases from J, leaving 13 bases between. CDR3 nucleotide sequence: TGTGCCAGCTCCCCCGGGACTCCATACGAGCAGTACTTC. This codes for CASSPGTPYEQYF.

In its sample, this clone was seen once. The V call is TRBV4-2, the J call TRBJ1-2; 11 bases agree with TRBD1. Germline-derived CDR1 and CDR2 are LGHNA and YNFKEQ. The CDR3 consists of 17 residues. Germline trimming cut 1 base from V and 4 bases from J; bases unmatched to any gene: 8. The CDR3 is CASSQAYRDRGFYGYTF. CDR3 DNA sequence: TGTGCCAGCAGCCAAGCCTATCGGGACAGGGGGTTCTATGGCTACACCTTC.

The chain has TRBV15 and TRBJ2-1, with 12 bases identical to TRBD2. Germline-derived CDR1 and CDR2 are LNHNV and YYDKDF (reference sequence). V gave up 1 base and J gave up 8 bases; unmatched junction bases: 3. CDR3 size: 15 residues. Here the CDR3 reads CATSRGTSGIDEQFF. In DNA, the CDR3 is TGTGCCACCAGCAGAGGGACTAGCGGGATTGATGAGCAGTTCTTC.

There are a few counts of this clone. The chain combines TRBV5-6 with TRBJ1-3, with a possible D match to TRBD1 (5 bases). The V end lost 4 bases, the J end lost 5 bases, and 10 bases lay between the germline ends. CDR3 size: 13 residues. Germline CDR1 reads SGHDT; CDR2 reads YYEEEE. As DNA, the CDR3 is TGTGCCAGCAGCCCCGGGGGGAGAAACACCATATATTTT. Its protein product is CASSPGGRNTIYF.

The rearrangement uses TRBV15 and TRBJ1-5; D is perhaps TRBD1 (5 bases). Between the trimmed V and J ends, which lost 5 bases and 6 bases, there was a span of 11 bases. The germline V gene has CDR1 LNHNV and CDR2 YYDKDF (reference sequence). CDR3 size: 13 residues. The CDR3 sequence: CATSPAGRQPQHF. CDR3 DNA: TGTGCCACCAGCCCGGCAGGGCGTCAGCCCCAGCATTTT.

This sequence joins TRBV4-3 and TRBJ2-7, with D possibly being TRBD2 (6 bases). Germline V gene sequence: CDR1 LGHNA, CDR2 YSLEER. This CDR3 spans 15 amino acids. V was pared by 1 base and J by 3 bases, with 13 bases between. Here the CDR3 reads CASSQGVGTYYEQYF. CDR3 coding DNA: TGCGCCAGCAGCCAAGGGGTCGGGACTTACTACGAGCAGTACTTC.

The chain uses TRBV7-6 and TRBJ2-1, with D perhaps TRBD2 (5 bases). Trimming shortened V by 4 bases and J by 5 bases, and 21 bases separated the two germline ends. The germline CDR1 and CDR2 sequences are SGHVS and FNYEAQ. The CDR3 consists of 17 residues. CDR3 nucleotides: TGTGCCAGCAGCTACCCCAGCGGACCGGTAGTGAACAATGAGCAGTTCTTC. Translating it yields CASSYPSGPVVNNEQFF.

This clone appeared a single time. The gene calls are TRBV7-2 and TRBJ1-3, with D possibly being TRBD1 (5 bases). Trimming removed 1 base from V and 3 bases from J, with 13 bases in between. This CDR3 is built from 16 residues. The germline CDR1 and CDR2 sequences are SGHTA and FQGNSA. DNA for the CDR3: TGTGCCAGCAGCTTAGTTCCAGGGATCGGTGGAAACACCATATATTTT. It codes for CASSLVPGIGGNTIYF.

The J gene is TRBJ2-7, the V gene TRBV4-1, with 10 bases aligning to TRBD2. This CDR3 has 16 amino acids. CDR1 and CDR2 (germline): MGHRA, YSYEKL. V shed 1 base, J shed 7 bases, and the junction held 10 bases outside the gene matches. In DNA, the CDR3 is TGCGCCAGCAGCCAAGTGCAAGCGGGAGGGCTTGGGGAGCAGTACTTC. Protein product: CASSQVQAGGLGEQYF.